The present TCR beta chain was sequenced within a study of blood T cell repertoires in COVID-19. Whole-study context: Samples taken during acute and convalescent COVID-19 were collected in the United States, Italy and Spain. Sources were T cells, B-cell-depleted T cells, or PBMCs; the material itself was cDNA or gDNA.

Under the authors' procedure: Amplifying reference gene primers gave estimates of nucleated cell counts. Generated by immunoSEQ multiplex PCR, the TCRdb table keeps only in-frame clones and is missing some. That table supplies the V and J calls and clone size; D and trimming were determined from the DNA. The sample has tens of thousands of clones, about four fifths seen once; the top ten hold roughly 6%. It was during active infection that Seattle patients were enrolled and then longitudinally followed. From germline, CDR1 is SGHNT and CDR2 YYREEE (reference sequence). V lost 0 bases, J lost 3 bases, and 6 bases lay in between. CDR3 length: 13 residues.

The TCR was taken from a man between 65 and 85 years old with COVID-19, enrolled during active disease. This sequence joins TRBV5-4 and TRBJ1-1; no reliable D call. Source material: peripheral blood. The CDR3 loop is CASSLDGDTEAFF. CDR3 sequence (DNA): TGTGCCAGCAGCTTGGACGGGGACACTGAAGCTTTCTTT.